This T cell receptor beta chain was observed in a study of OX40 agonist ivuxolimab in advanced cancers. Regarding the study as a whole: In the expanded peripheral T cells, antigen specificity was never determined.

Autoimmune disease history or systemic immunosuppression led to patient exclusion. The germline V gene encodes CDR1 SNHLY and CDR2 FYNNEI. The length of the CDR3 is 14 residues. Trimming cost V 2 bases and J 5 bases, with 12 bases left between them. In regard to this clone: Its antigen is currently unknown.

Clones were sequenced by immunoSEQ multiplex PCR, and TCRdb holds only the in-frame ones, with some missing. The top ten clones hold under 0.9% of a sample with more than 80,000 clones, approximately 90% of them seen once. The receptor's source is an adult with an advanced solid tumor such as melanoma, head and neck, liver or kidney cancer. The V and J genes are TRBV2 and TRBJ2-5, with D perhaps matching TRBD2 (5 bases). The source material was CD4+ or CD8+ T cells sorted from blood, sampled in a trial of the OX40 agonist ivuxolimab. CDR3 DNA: TGTGCCAGCAGTGAAACGGGGTCGGGGGAGACCCAGTACTTC. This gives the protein CASSETGSGETQYF.